Listed below are T cell receptor beta chains from one sample, sequenced in a study of control samples from healthy donors and cancer patients. TCRdb keeps only in-frame clones here, not all; method: immunoSEQ multiplex PCR. The sample contains roughly 150,000 clones, more than 85% of which appear only once. Input material: blood. The receptors were sampled from a man aged 50 to 59 in good health. Both conserved end residues are part of each CDR3. Each record gives: J gene, V gene, CDR3 protein.

TRBJ2-7	TRBV20-1	CSASARRATYEQYF
TRBJ2-7	TRBV14	CASSRQGTGEQYF
TRBJ2-1	TRBV6-2/TRBV6-3	CASSYTTYNEQFF
TRBJ1-5	TRBV6-6	CASRYTGGAQNQPQHF
TRBJ2-1	TRBV5-1	CASSLDPPWQFF
TRBJ1-5	TRBV15	CATSSVQGRQPQHF
TRBJ2-7	TRBV11-1	CASSLGQDIYEQYF
TRBJ2-7	TRBV6-1	CASSEPGRRKEQYF
TRBJ2-1	TRBV28	CASSLGSSSYNEQFF
TRBJ2-7	TRBV27	CASSLWGNQYEQYF
TRBJ1-2	TRBV27	CASSWGTGRGYTF
TRBJ2-5	TRBV4-1	CASSQDASPETQYF
TRBJ2-1	TRBV9	CASSVNPSNEQFF
TRBJ1-1	TRBV11-2	CASSYRRNTEAFF
TRBJ2-7	TRBV30	CALGQGIYEQYF